Presented here are 24 T cell receptor beta chains from one specimen sequenced in a study of blood T cell repertoires in COVID-19. Profiled with immunoSEQ multiplex PCR; TCRdb holds only in-frame clones, not every one. The sample includes about 220,000 clones, over 65% of them seen just once. Sequenced input: PBMCs or T cells enriched from blood (not recorded which). Receptor source: a woman aged 55-75 years who had recovered from COVID-19.

The chain links TRBV13 to TRBJ1-1, with unresolved D. Trimming took 5 bases from V and 1 from J, leaving 5 bases between them. This CDR3 has 12 amino acids. In germline, CDR1 is PRHDT, CDR2 FYEKMQ (reference sequence). In DNA form, the CDR3 reads TGTGCCAGCAGCCTTCGGAACACTGAAGCTTTCTTT. This encodes CASSLRNTEAFF.

This rearrangement joins TRBV5-8 to TRBJ1-5; D might be TRBD1 (5 bases). This CDR3 is 14 amino acids long. V dropped 5 bases and J dropped 0 bases, with 9 bases sitting between them. Germline V gives CDR1 SGHTS, CDR2 YDEGEE. CDR3 region: CASRTTDSNQPQHF. DNA for the CDR3: TGTGCCAGCAGGACGACAGATAGCAATCAGCCCCAGCATTTT.

The rearrangement joins TRBV7-6 to TRBJ2-6; 7 bases fit TRBD2. This CDR3 is built from 16 residues. CDR1 and CDR2 from the germline V gene are SGHVS and FNYEAQ. V lost 0 bases and J lost 2; bases outside the gene matches: 1. Here the CDR3 DNA reads TGTGCCAGCAGCTTAGCGGGAGGGCCTGGGGCCAACGTCCTGACTTTC. It is translated as CASSLAGGPGANVLTF.

The chain uses TRBV21-1 and TRBJ1-2; the table calls TRBD1, which could not be checked here. TRBV21-1 counts as a pseudogene. The CDR3 is 15 residues long. CDR3 region: CASSGHTTGERRSTF. In DNA form, the CDR3 reads TGTGCCAGCAGCGGACATACGACAGGGGAACGTAGAAGCACCTTC.

The rearrangement uses TRBV7-2 and TRBJ2-1; D is possibly TRBD1 (6 bases). The CDR3 is 18 residues long. CDR1 is SGHTA, CDR2 FQGNSA, per germline. Deletions cut 0 bases from V and 8 bases from J, with 23 bases between. The CDR3 region is CASSLAPKWRQAVDEQFF. CDR3 nucleotides: TGTGCCAGCAGCTTAGCTCCAAAGTGGCGACAGGCGGTCGATGAGCAGTTCTTC.

This chain joins TRBV6-4 and TRBJ2-3; D is uncertain. This CDR3 comprises 14 residues. CDR1 is MRHNA and CDR2 is SNTAGT in the germline V gene. Trimming left V 5 bases short and J 2 bases short, with 11 bases between. CDR3 sequence reads: CASSTETFTDTQYF. The CDR3 region has the DNA TGTGCCAGCAGTACCGAGACTTTCACAGATACGCAGTATTTT.

This chain joins TRBV15 and TRBJ1-5; a possible D gene is TRBD1 (6 bases). Germline CDR1 is LNHNV and CDR2 is YYDKDF (reference sequence). V lost 5 bases, J lost 5 bases, and 16 bases lay in between. The CDR3 is 15 residues long. The DNA for the CDR3 is TGTGCCACCAGCCCGGACAGAGCTCTCTATCAGCCCCAGCATTTT. This sequence encodes CATSPDRALYQPQHF. Looking up the rest from reference TRBV15 and TRBJ1-5 gives the full variable domain: DAMVIQNPRYQVTQFGKPVTLSCSQTLNHNVMYWYQQKSSQAPKLLFHYYDKDFNNEADTPDNFQSRRPNTSFCFLDIRSPGLGDTAMYLCATSPDRALYQPQHFGDGTRLSIL.

The chain carries TRBV10-3 and TRBJ2-7; a possible D gene is TRBD1 (5 bases). Germline assignment: CDR1 ENHRY and CDR2 SYGVKD. This CDR3 has 19 residues. Trimming shortened V by 0 bases and J by 3 bases, and 24 bases separated the two germline ends. The CDR3 is CAISESIRQGRGTDYEQYF. DNA of the CDR3: TGTGCCATCAGTGAGTCGATCCGGCAGGGCCGAGGTACCGACTACGAGCAGTACTTC.

V gene TRBV10-3 combines with J gene TRBJ2-7, with D maybe TRBD2 (6 bases). This CDR3 comprises 16 residues. Germline-derived CDR1 and CDR2 are ENHRY and SYGVKD. The V and J ends lost 0 bases and 5 bases respectively, with 17 bases between them. The CDR3 nucleotides are TGTGCCATCAGTGAGTCGATTTCAGGGTCGGGAGACGAGCAGTACTTC. Amino acids: CAISESISGSGDEQYF.

The chain has TRBV5-1 and TRBJ2-1, with TRBD2 matching over 8 bases. CDR1 and CDR2 (germline): SGHRS, YFSETQ. The CDR3 is made up of 17 amino acids. J gave up 0 bases and V 5 bases, and 10 bases lay outside the gene matches. In DNA form, the CDR3 reads TGCGCCAGCAGTCCCCCGATAGCGGGGAGCTCCTACAATGAGCAGTTCTTC. This gives the protein CASSPPIAGSSYNEQFF.

This clone was detected a few times. V and J are TRBV5-6 and TRBJ2-2, with 8 bases matching TRBD1. J was trimmed by 2 bases and V by 0 bases; bases with no gene match: 3. Germline CDR1 and CDR2: SGHDT and YYEEEE. The CDR3 is 16 residues long. The CDR3 nucleotides read TGTGCCAGCAGCTTGGACAGGGGGATCAACACCGGGGAGCTGTTTTTT. Protein product: CASSLDRGINTGELFF. Looking up the rest from reference TRBV5-6 and TRBJ2-2 gives the full variable domain: DAGVTQSPTHLIKTRGQQVTLRCSPKSGHDTVSWYQQALGQGPQFIFQYYEEEERQRGNFPDRFSGHQFPNYSSELNVNALLLGDSALYLCASSLDRGINTGELFFGEGSRLTVL.

The chain links TRBV19 to TRBJ2-3, with 11 bases aligning to TRBD2. This CDR3 spans 21 amino acids. V trimming: 5 bases; J trimming: 2 bases; junction bases outside the gene matches: 21. Looked up from germline, CDR1 is LNHDA and CDR2 is SQIVND (reference sequence). CDR3 protein: CASSLPVGLAGGRGLTDTQYF. The CDR3 nucleotides read TGTGCCAGTAGTCTCCCGGTTGGGCTAGCGGGAGGCAGGGGACTCACAGATACGCAGTATTTT.

This clone was picked up one time. V gene TRBV19 combines with J gene TRBJ2-5; TRBD2 might be the D (7 bases). This CDR3 is built from 14 residues. From germline, CDR1 is LNHDA and CDR2 SQIVND (reference sequence). V was clipped by 3 bases and J by 2 bases, with 10 bases between them. CDR3 sequence: CASSMGGGQETQYF. In nucleotides, the CDR3 is TGTGCCAGTAGTATGGGAGGGGGGCAAGAGACCCAGTACTTC. Full variable domain (rest looked up from reference TRBV19 and TRBJ2-5): DGGITQSPKYLFRKEGQNVTLSCEQNLNHDAMYWYRQDPGQGLRLIYYSQIVNDFQKGDIAEGYSVSREKKESFPLTVTSAQKNPTAFYLCASSMGGGQETQYFGPGTRLLVL.

J is TRBJ1-5 and V is TRBV4-3; 8 positions match TRBD1. V trimming: 2 bases; J trimming: 6 bases; junction bases outside the gene matches: 9. CDR1 and CDR2 from the germline V gene are LGHNA and YSLEER. The CDR3 sequence is 16 residues long. CDR3 in amino acids: CASSQSLGQVSQPQHF. The CDR3 nucleotides read TGCGCCAGCAGCCAATCCCTGGGACAGGTCAGTCAGCCCCAGCATTTT.

This sequence joins TRBV6-5 and TRBJ1-6, with D possibly matching TRBD1 (6 bases). Between the trimmed V and J ends, which lost 0 bases and 11 bases, there was a span of 17 bases. The CDR3 spans 16 residues. CDR1 MNHEY and CDR2 SVGAGI come from the germline V gene. The CDR3 is CASSYSVGRGGPPLHF. DNA for the CDR3: TGTGCCAGCAGTTACTCCGTGGGCAGGGGTGGGCCACCCCTCCACTTT.

The chain is built from TRBV29-1 and TRBJ2-3; TRBD2 matches at 11 bases. With V trimmed by 6 bases and J by 3 bases, 8 bases remained unmatched. This CDR3 is 15 amino acids long. The germline V gene has CDR1 SQVTM and CDR2 ANQGSEA. CDR3 protein: CSVETRTSGTDTQYF. CDR3 DNA sequence: TGCAGCGTGGAAACGCGGACTAGCGGGACAGATACGCAGTATTTT.

The chain employs TRBV10-2 and TRBJ1-1, with TRBD1 matching over 9 bases. Germline lookup yields CDR1 WSHSY and CDR2 SAAADI. This CDR3 is built from 14 residues. J gave up 5 bases and V 5 bases, and 6 bases lay outside the gene matches. CDR3 protein: CASSQDRGWTEAFF. For the CDR3, the DNA is TGCGCCAGCAGTCAGGACAGGGGTTGGACTGAAGCTTTCTTT.

The chain couples TRBV7-8 to TRBJ2-5; 7 bases line up with TRBD2. Germline V gene data show CDR1 as SGHVS and CDR2 as FQNEAQ. The CDR3 is 15 amino acids. V lost 3 bases and J lost 4; bases outside the gene matches: 8. The CDR3 region has the DNA TGTGCCAGCAGCTTCCTCGCGGGAGTGGGAGAGACCCAGTACTTC. Protein product: CASSFLAGVGETQYF.

The chain couples TRBV2 to TRBJ2-5; the match to TRBD2 covers 16 bases. J was trimmed by 5 bases and V by 5 bases; bases with no gene match: 8. CDR3 length equals 17 residues. Germline CDR1 reads SNHLY; CDR2 reads FYNNEI. CDR3 residues: CASSSGLAGGPLETQYF. The DNA for the CDR3 is TGTGCCAGCAGTTCGGGACTAGCGGGGGGGCCGTTGGAGACCCAGTACTTC.

The DNA of the CDR3 is TGTGCCATCAGTGGAGGGTATAGCAATCAGCCCCAGCATTTT. Translated: CAISGGYSNQPQHF. The gene calls are TRBV10-3 and TRBJ1-5; D gene uncertain. Per the germline V gene, CDR1 is ENHRY and CDR2 is SYGVKD. The CDR3 runs to 14 residues. V was shortened by 4 bases and J by 0 bases, with 7 bases between the two germline ends.

The genes are TRBV24-1 and TRBJ2-1, with D tentatively TRBD2 (5 bases). Between the trimmed V and J ends, which lost 3 bases and 9 bases, there was a span of 14 bases. The CDR3 covers 14 residues. Germline values: CDR1 KGHDR, CDR2 SFDVKD. CDR3 sequence reads: CATSDGVTAAEQFF. DNA for the CDR3: TGTGCCACCAGTGATGGAGTTACAGCGGCTGAGCAGTTCTTC.

This sequence joins TRBV2 and TRBJ2-6; D possibly corresponds to TRBD1 (5 bases). V lost 4 bases and J 0 bases, leaving 7 bases between the germline ends. This CDR3 spans 15 amino acids. Germline CDR1 is SNHLY and CDR2 is FYNNEI. CDR3 coding DNA: TGTGCCAGCAGTGTTACAGGCTCTGGGGCCAACGTCCTGACTTTC. Translation: CASSVTGSGANVLTF.

The chain joins TRBV6-5 to TRBJ1-2; TRBD1 matches at 7 bases. The CDR3 covers 14 residues. Germline lookup yields CDR1 MNHEY and CDR2 SVGAGI. J gave up 5 bases and V 6 bases, and 9 bases lay outside the gene matches. CDR3 DNA sequence: TGTGCCAGCAGGCAAGGGGGCTCCAGTTATGGCTACACCTTC. It is translated as CASRQGGSSYGYTF.

With respect to this clone: Additional DNA sequences in this sample encode the identical CDR3. V usage is TRBV30 and J usage is TRBJ1-3, with D perhaps TRBD1 (5 bases). Germline V gives CDR1 GTSNPN, CDR2 SVGIG (reference sequence). V was shortened by 0 bases and J by 2 bases, with 8 bases between the two germline ends. The length of the CDR3 is 14 residues. The CDR3 loop reads CAWSVRGAGNTIYF. CDR3 sequence (DNA): TGTGCCTGGAGTGTACGGGGGGCTGGAAACACCATATATTTT.